These 21 T cell receptor beta chains were all obtained from the same sample, sequenced in a study of cytomegalovirus exposure and HLA in healthy donors. This table comes from immunoSEQ multiplex PCR, and its TCRdb copy is limited to in-frame clones, with some not included. The data show 90,000 to 130,000 clones, with approximately 94% seen just once and about 0.7% held by the top ten. Specimen: PBMCs. The receptors were sampled from a woman between 18 and 30 years old in good health and CMV-seronegative.

This chain joins TRBV14 and TRBJ2-3; 10 positions match TRBD1. The germline V gene has CDR1 SGHDN and CDR2 FVKESK. CDR3 length: 16 residues. The junction had 4 bases not matched to a gene; V was cut back by 1 base and J by 3 bases. CDR3 residues: CASSQARQGATDTQYF. The DNA for the CDR3 is TGTGCCAGCAGCCAAGCCCGACAGGGGGCAACAGATACGCAGTATTTT.

V is TRBV7-2 and J is TRBJ2-3; no definite D call. Trimming left V 5 bases short and J 2 bases short, with 8 bases between. Germline V gene lookup returns CDR1 SGHTA and CDR2 FQGNSA. The CDR3 extends over 13 amino acids. The CDR3 DNA is TGTGCCAGCAGCCGGTCCCACACAGATACGCAGTATTTT. It specifies CASSRSHTDTQYF. The whole variable domain, remainder taken from reference TRBV7-2 and TRBJ2-3, is GAGVSQSPSNKVTEKGKDVELRCDPISGHTALYWYRQSLGQGLEFLIYFQGNSAPDKSGLPSDRFSAERTGGSVSTLTIQRTQQEDSAVYLCASSRSHTDTQYFGPGTRLTVL.

The chain couples TRBV11-2 to TRBJ2-5; D perhaps matches TRBD2 (6 bases). Trimming shortened V by 5 bases and J by 9 bases, and 22 bases separated the two germline ends. The CDR3 is 15 residues long. CDR1 is SGHAT and CDR2 is FQNNGV in the germline V gene. CDR3 residues: CASSTQLGRRGAQYF. The CDR3 DNA is TGTGCCAGCAGCACCCAACTAGGGAGGCGTGGAGCCCAGTACTTC.

This rearrangement joins TRBV13 to TRBJ1-2, with D unresolved. Trimming removed 1 base from V and 0 bases from J, with 12 bases in between. The germline gives CDR1 PRHDT, CDR2 FYEKMQ (reference sequence). The CDR3 length is 16 residues. For the CDR3, the DNA is TGTGCCAGCAGCTTAGCACTGGCAGGCCCTAACTATGGCTACACCTTC. It is translated as CASSLALAGPNYGYTF.

The J gene is TRBJ1-5, the V gene TRBV2; a weak D match, TRBD1 (5 bases). V lost 6 bases to trimming and J lost 8 bases, with 20 bases between them. The CDR3 length is 15 residues. The V gene's germline CDR1 is SNHLY and CDR2 FYNNEI. The CDR3: CASRKLMQGGEPQHF. The CDR3 DNA reads as TGTGCCAGCAGAAAATTGATGCAGGGAGGAGAGCCCCAGCATTTT.

This chain connects TRBV27 to TRBJ1-2; 7 bases align to TRBD1. The J segment lost 5 bases and the V segment lost 6 bases, leaving 9 bases of the junction unmatched. Germline V CDR1 and CDR2: MNHEY, SMNVEV (reference sequence). This CDR3 has 14 residues. The CDR3 sequence: CASRSTGQSYGYTF. In DNA, the CDR3 is TGTGCCAGCAGGTCGACGGGACAGTCTTATGGCTACACCTTC.

This clone was observed once. The limits of the CDR3 on the DNA are not certain, so only TCRdb's listed CDR3 is given. The rearrangement joins TRBV6-5 to TRBJ1-2; the table's TRBD1 call for D was not verified on the DNA. With termini counted, the CDR3 has 14 amino acids. Per germline, CDR1 MNHEY and CDR2 SVGAGI. This CDR3 is CASSLDKATYGYTF.

The genes are TRBV6-1 and TRBJ1-6; D gene ambiguous. V shed 7 bases and J shed 7 bases, with 14 bases lying between them. This CDR3 contains 14 residues. Germline V gives CDR1 MNHNS, CDR2 SASEGT. CDR3 protein: CASTIRGGNSPLHF. The CDR3 DNA follows: TGTGCCAGCACCATCCGGGGTGGCAATTCACCCCTCCACTTT.

V is TRBV28 and J is TRBJ1-2; 9 nucleotides match TRBD1. V trimming: 6 bases; J trimming: 5 bases; junction bases outside the gene matches: 7. The CDR3 totals 14 residues. Germline CDR1 and CDR2: MDHEN and SYDVKM. CDR3 in amino acids: CASSTGQGSYGYTF. CDR3 DNA: TGTGCCAGCAGCACGGGACAGGGAAGTTATGGCTACACCTTC.

J is TRBJ1-1 and V is TRBV5-1, with 9 nucleotides matching TRBD1. The junction had 2 bases not matched to a gene; V was cut back by 8 bases and J by 3 bases. The CDR3 extends over 12 amino acids. CDR1 is SGHRS and CDR2 is YFSETQ in the germline V gene. DNA for the CDR3: TGCGCCAGGAGGACAGGGGACACTGAAGCTTTCTTT. It translates to CARRTGDTEAFF.

This clone appeared a few times. V gene TRBV2 combines with J gene TRBJ2-5; D might be TRBD1 (5 bases). CDR3 length: 12 residues. Trimming cost V 5 bases and J 9 bases, with 13 bases left between them. Per the germline V gene, CDR1 is SNHLY and CDR2 is FYNNEI. The CDR3 region is CASSPDTGPQYF. CDR3 nucleotides: TGTGCCAGCAGTCCCGATACAGGCCCCCAGTACTTC.

The chain has TRBV4-2 and TRBJ2-3, with D maybe TRBD2 (7 bases). The germline V and J ends were trimmed by 1 base and 1 base, with 12 bases remaining between them. The CDR3 has 16 residues. CDR1 is LGHNA, CDR2 YNFKEQ, per germline. CDR3 loop: CASSQGEGGGTDTQYF. As DNA, the CDR3 is TGTGCCAGCAGCCAAGGGGAGGGGGGCGGCACAGATACGCAGTATTTT.

The J gene is TRBJ2-5, the V gene TRBV28; D ambiguous. The length of the CDR3 is 11 residues. CDR1 MDHEN and CDR2 SYDVKM come from the germline V gene. V was shortened by 10 bases and J by 5 bases, with 11 bases between the two germline ends. CDR3 sequence reads: CATGSRETQYF. CDR3 in DNA: TGTGCCACAGGCTCCCGGGAGACCCAGTACTTC. Looking up the rest from reference TRBV28 and TRBJ2-5 gives the full variable domain: DVKVTQSSRYLVKRTGEKVFLECVQDMDHENMFWYRQDPGLGLRLIYFSYDVKMKEKGDIPEGYSVSREKKERFSLILESASTNQTSMYLCATGSRETQYFGPGTRLLVL.

CDR3 sequence: CASSRRDRGSTDTQYF. CDR3 bases: TGTGCCAGCAGCCGGCGGGACAGGGGGTCGACAGATACGCAGTATTTT. The chain combines TRBV14 with TRBJ2-3, with TRBD1 matching over 11 bases. The V and J ends lost 4 bases and 3 bases, in that order; junction bases with no gene match: 6. CDR3 size: 16 residues. Per the germline V gene, CDR1 is SGHDN and CDR2 is FVKESK.

The chain employs TRBV12-2 and TRBJ2-3; the table's D call of TRBD1 was not tested on the DNA. TRBV12-2 is tagged as a pseudogene. There are 16 residues in the CDR3. CDR3 coding DNA: TGTGCAAGTCGCTTAGTACCCAGGGTGGGGACAGATACGCAGTATTTT. It specifies CASRLVPRVGTDTQYF.

This chain connects TRBV2 to TRBJ1-5, with D maybe TRBD1 (5 bases). V shed 3 bases and J shed 1 base, with 10 bases lying between them. The CDR3 is 15 amino acids. The germline V gene encodes CDR1 SNHLY and CDR2 FYNNEI. CDR3 amino acids: CASSDGGKSNQPQHF. The CDR3 coding sequence is TGTGCCAGCAGTGATGGGGGGAAGAGCAATCAGCCCCAGCATTTT.

The chain joins TRBV2 to TRBJ1-1; 8 positions agree with TRBD1. The V segment lost 5 bases and the J segment 5 bases; nucleotides outside the gene matches: 7. The CDR3 has 14 amino acids. Germline V gene data show CDR1 as SNHLY and CDR2 as FYNNEI. The CDR3 spells CASSTRQGRTEAFF. The CDR3 DNA follows: TGTGCCAGCAGTACTCGACAGGGGAGAACTGAAGCTTTCTTT.

The chain links TRBV2 to TRBJ2-5; D is unclear. This CDR3 has 12 amino acids. Trimming cost V 7 bases and J 2 bases, with 8 bases left between them. CDR1 and CDR2 (germline): SNHLY, FYNNEI. The CDR3 DNA sequence: TGTGCCAGCACCGAACAGCAAGAGACCCAGTACTTC. This sequence encodes CASTEQQETQYF.

This chain joins TRBV5-8 and TRBJ1-5; 12 nucleotides agree with TRBD1. The germline CDR1 and CDR2 sequences are SGHTS and YDEGEE. The CDR3 spans 17 residues. V dropped 4 bases and J dropped 0; count of bases not matched to a gene: 5. As DNA, the CDR3 is TGTGCCAGCAGCCAGGGACAGGGGGCGTATAGCAATCAGCCCCAGCATTTT. This codes for CASSQGQGAYSNQPQHF.

The chain employs TRBV4-2 and TRBJ1-1; D is unresolved. The CDR3 is 15 amino acids. Germline assignment: CDR1 LGHNA and CDR2 YNFKEQ. Trimming stripped 1 base from V and 6 bases from J, with 15 bases between. Here the CDR3 DNA reads TGTGCCAGCAGCCAAGGTTCGGAGGTCTGGGCTGAAGCTTTCTTT. Protein product: CASSQGSEVWAEAFF.

The rearrangement uses TRBV4-1 and TRBJ1-2; D is unresolved. The CDR3 is 15 amino acids. Germline V lookup: CDR1 MGHRA, CDR2 YSYEKL. Deletions cut 2 bases from V and 2 bases from J, with 12 bases between. The CDR3 region is CASSQPRTGNYGYTF. DNA of the CDR3: TGCGCCAGCAGCCAACCCCGGACGGGAAACTATGGCTACACCTTC.